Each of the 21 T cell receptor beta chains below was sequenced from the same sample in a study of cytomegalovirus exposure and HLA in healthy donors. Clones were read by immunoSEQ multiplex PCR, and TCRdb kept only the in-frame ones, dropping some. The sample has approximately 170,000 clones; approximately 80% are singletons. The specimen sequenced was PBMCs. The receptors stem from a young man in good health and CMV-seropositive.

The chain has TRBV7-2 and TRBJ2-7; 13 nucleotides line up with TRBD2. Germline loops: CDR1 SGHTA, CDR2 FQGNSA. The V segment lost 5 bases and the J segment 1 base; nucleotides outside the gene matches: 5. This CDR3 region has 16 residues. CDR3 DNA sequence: TGTGCCAGCAGCCTGACTAGCGGGGGGTATTCCTACGAGCAGTACTTC. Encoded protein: CASSLTSGGYSYEQYF.

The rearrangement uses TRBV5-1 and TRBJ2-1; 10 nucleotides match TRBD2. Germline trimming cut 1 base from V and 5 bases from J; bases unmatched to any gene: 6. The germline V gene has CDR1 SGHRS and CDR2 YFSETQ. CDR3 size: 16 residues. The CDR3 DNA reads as TGCGCCAGCAGCTTGTGGGGGCTAGCGGGGGACAATGAGCAGTTCTTC. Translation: CASSLWGLAGDNEQFF.

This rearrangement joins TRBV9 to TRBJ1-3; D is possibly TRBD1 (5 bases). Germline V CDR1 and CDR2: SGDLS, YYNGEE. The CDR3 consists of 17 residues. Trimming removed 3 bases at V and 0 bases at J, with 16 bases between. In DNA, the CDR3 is TGTGCCAGCAGCGCCATCGGGGGGGGGAACTCTGGAAACACCATATATTTT. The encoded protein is CASSAIGGGNSGNTIYF.

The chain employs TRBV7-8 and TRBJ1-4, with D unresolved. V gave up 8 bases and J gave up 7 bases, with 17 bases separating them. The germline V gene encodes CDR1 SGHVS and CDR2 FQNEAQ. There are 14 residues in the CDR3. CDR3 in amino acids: CASQKAEYSEKLFF. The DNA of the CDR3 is TGTGCCAGCCAGAAAGCGGAGTATAGTGAAAAACTGTTTTTT.

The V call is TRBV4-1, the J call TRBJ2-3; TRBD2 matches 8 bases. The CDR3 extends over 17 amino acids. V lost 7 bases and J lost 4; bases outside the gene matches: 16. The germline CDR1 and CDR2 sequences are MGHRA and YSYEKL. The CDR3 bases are TGCGCCAGCACGTCCCTCCGGGGACTAGTTATCCCAGATACGCAGTATTTT. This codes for CASTSLRGLVIPDTQYF.

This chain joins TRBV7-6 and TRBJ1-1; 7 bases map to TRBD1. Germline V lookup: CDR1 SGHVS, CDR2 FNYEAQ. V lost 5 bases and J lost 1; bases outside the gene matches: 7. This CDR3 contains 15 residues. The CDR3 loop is CASSTYRGTNTEAFF. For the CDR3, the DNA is TGTGCCAGCAGCACCTACAGGGGAACGAACACTGAAGCTTTCTTT.

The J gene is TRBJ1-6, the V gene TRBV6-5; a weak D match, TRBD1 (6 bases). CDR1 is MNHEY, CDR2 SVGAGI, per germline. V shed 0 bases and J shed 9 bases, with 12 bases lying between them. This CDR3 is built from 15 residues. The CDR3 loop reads CASSYSRGGGSPLHF. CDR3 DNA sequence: TGTGCCAGCAGTTACTCAAGGGGGGGTGGTTCACCCCTCCACTTT.

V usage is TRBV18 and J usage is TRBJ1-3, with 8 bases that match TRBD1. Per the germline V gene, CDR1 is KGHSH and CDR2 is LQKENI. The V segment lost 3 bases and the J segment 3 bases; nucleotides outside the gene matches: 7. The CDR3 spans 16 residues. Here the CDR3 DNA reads TGTGCCAGCTCACCGACAGGGGTCGATAGTGGAAACACCATATATTTT. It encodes CASSPTGVDSGNTIYF.

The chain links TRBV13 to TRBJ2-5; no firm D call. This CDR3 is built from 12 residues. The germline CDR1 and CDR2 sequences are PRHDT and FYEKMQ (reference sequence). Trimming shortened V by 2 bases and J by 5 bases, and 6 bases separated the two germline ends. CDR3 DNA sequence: TGTGCCAGCAGCTTATCCCGGGAGACCCAGTACTTC. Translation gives CASSLSRETQYF.

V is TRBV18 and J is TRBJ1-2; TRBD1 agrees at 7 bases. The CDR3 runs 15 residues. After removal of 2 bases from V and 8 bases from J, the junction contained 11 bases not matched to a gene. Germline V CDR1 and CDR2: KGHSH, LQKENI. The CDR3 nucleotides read TGTGCCAGCTCACCATATGCGGGACAGTCCGGAGGCTACACCTTC. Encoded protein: CASSPYAGQSGGYTF.

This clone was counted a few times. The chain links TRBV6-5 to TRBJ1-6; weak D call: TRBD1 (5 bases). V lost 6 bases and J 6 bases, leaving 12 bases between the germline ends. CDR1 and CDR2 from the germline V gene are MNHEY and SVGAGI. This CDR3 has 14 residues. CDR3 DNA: TGTGCCAGCAGACTGGCGGGGGGTAATTCACCCCTCCACTTT. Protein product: CASRLAGGNSPLHF.

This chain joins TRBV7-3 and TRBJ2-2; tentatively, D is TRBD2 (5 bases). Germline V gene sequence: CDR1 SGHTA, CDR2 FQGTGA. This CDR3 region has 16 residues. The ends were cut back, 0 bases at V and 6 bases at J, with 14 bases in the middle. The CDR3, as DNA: TGTGCCAGCAGCTTAACGAGAGCCGCGGGCCCCGGGGAGCTGTTTTTT. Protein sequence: CASSLTRAAGPGELFF.

The CDR3 bases are TGTGCCAGCAGCTTGGAAGGGGGTGGGGATTCACCCCTCCACTTT. Translating it yields CASSLEGGGDSPLHF. The chain has TRBV5-4 and TRBJ1-6, with D possibly being TRBD1 (6 bases). This CDR3 is 15 amino acids long. The V end lost 0 bases, the J end lost 8 bases, and 12 bases lay between the germline ends. The germline gives CDR1 SGHNT, CDR2 YYREEE (reference sequence). The variable domain in full, completed from reference TRBV5-4 and TRBJ1-6, reads ETGVTQSPTHLIKTRGQQVTLRCSSQSGHNTVSWYQQALGQGPQFIFQYYREEENGRGNFPPRFSGLQFPNYSSELNVNALELDDSALYLCASSLEGGGDSPLHFGNGTRLTVT.

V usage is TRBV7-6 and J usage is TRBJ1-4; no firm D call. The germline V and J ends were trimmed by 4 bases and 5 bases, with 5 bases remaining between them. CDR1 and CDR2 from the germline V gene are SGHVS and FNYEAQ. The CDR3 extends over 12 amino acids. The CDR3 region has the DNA TGTGCCAGCAGCTCCCTGAATGAAAAACTGTTTTTT. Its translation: CASSSLNEKLFF.

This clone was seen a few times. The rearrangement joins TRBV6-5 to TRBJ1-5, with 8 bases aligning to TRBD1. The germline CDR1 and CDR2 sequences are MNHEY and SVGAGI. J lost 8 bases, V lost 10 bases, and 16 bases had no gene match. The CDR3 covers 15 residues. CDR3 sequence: CATTDPGGEKKPQHF. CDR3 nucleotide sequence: TGTGCCACCACAGACCCAGGGGGCGAGAAGAAGCCCCAGCATTTT.

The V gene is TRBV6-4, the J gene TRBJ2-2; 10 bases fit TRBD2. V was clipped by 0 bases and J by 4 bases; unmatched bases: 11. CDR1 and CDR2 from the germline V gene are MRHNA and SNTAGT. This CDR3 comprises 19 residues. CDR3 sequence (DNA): TGTGCCAGCAGTGACTCGACGTCTAGCGGGGGACACCCCACCGGGGAGCTGTTTTTT. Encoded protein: CASSDSTSSGGHPTGELFF.

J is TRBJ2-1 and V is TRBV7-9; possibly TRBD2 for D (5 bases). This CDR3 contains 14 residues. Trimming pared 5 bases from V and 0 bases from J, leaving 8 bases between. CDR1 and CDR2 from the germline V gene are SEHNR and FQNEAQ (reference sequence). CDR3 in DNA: TGTGCCAGCAGCCCCCGGGGCTCCTACAATGAGCAGTTCTTC. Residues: CASSPRGSYNEQFF. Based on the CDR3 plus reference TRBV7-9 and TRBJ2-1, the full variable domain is DTGVSQNPRHKITKRGQNVTFRCDPISEHNRLYWYRQTLGQGPEFLTYFQNEAQLEKSRLLSDRFSAERPKGSFSTLEIQRTEQGDSAMYLCASSPRGSYNEQFFGPGTRLTVL.

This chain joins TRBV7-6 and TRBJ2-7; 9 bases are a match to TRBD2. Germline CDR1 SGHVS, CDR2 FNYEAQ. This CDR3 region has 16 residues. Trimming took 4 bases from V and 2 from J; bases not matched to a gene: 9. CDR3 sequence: CASSYPGASGAYEQYF. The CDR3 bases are TGTGCCAGCAGCTACCCCGGAGCTAGCGGGGCCTACGAGCAGTACTTC.

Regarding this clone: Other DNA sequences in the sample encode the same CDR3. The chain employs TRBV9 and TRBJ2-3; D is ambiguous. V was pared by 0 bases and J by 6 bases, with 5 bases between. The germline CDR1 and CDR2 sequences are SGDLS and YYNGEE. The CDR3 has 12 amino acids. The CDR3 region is CASSVGEDTQYF. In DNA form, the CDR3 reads TGTGCCAGCAGCGTAGGAGAGGATACGCAGTATTTT. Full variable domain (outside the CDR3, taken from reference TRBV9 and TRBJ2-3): DSGVTQTPKHLITATGQRVTLRCSPRSGDLSVYWYQQSLDQGLQFLIQYYNGEERAKGNILERFSAQQFPDLHSELNLSSLELGDSALYFCASSVGEDTQYFGPGTRLTVL.

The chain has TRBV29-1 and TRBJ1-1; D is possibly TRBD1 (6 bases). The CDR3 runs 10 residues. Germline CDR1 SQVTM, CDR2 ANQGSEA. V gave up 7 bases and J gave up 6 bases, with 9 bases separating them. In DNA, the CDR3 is TGCAGCGCCGAGGGGGCTGAAGCTTTCTTT. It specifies CSAEGAEAFF.

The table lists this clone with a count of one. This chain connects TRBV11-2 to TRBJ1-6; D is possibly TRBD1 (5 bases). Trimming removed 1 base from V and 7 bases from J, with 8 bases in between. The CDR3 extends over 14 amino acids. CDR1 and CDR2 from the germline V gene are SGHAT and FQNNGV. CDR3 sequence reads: CASSLARVNSPLHF. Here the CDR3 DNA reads TGTGCCAGCAGCTTAGCCAGGGTAAATTCACCCCTCCACTTT.